This T cell receptor beta chain was identified in a study of identical twins. Study-level points and caveats: Invariant cells of the MAIT and iNKT types might have partly distorted the zero-insertion analyses. Models underestimated TCR alpha sharing (out-of-frame) in monozygotic twins. Twins' excess sharing was less marked for out-of-frame beta sequences. Compared with unrelated sharing, twin-shared out-of-frame alpha sequences had more low-probability sequences.

Only a few counts were recorded for this clonotype. Its target is unknown. Germline V gives CDR1 ENHRY, CDR2 SYGVKD. There are 20 residues in the CDR3. V gave up 4 bases and J gave up 6 bases; unmatched junction bases: 19. MiXCR was run by TCRdb on the 5' RACE reads, yielding one entry per CDR3 protein. The table includes 750,000 to 950,000 distinct CDR3 sequences, approximately 13% detected once. This sample also appeared in a second study, on yellow fever vaccine responses in identical twins.

Sequenced: PBMCs. This clonotype was sampled from a woman aged 18 to 35 in good health. This rearrangement joins TRBV10-3 to TRBJ2-1, with 12 bases fitting TRBD2. In nucleotides, the CDR3 is TGTGCCATCAGTGGATTCCGGGACAGGTCGACTAGCGGGAGTACCAATGAGCAGTTCTTC. Amino acid sequence: CAISGFRDRSTSGSTNEQFF.